These 22 T cell receptor beta chains came from one sample sequenced in a study of identical twins. TCRdb reprocessed the 5' RACE reads with MiXCR, giving one entry per CDR3 protein. The sample has hundreds of thousands of distinct CDR3 sequences, 18% seen once. This same sample was also taken into another study, of T cells expressing NK-cell markers.

Sequencing was done on a sample of PBMCs. These receptor sequences come from a woman between 18 and 30 years old in good health.

The chain joins TRBV4-3 to TRBJ2-1, with a weak D call TRBD1 (6 bases). This CDR3 has 15 amino acids. Trimming stripped 2 bases from V and 2 bases from J, with 10 bases between. CDR1 and CDR2 from the germline V gene are LGHNA and YSLEER. CDR3 coding DNA: TGCGCCAGCAGCCAATACCGGGACACCTACAATGAGCAGTTCTTC. Translating gives CASSQYRDTYNEQFF.

This clonotype was counted a few times. V and J are TRBV10-3 and TRBJ1-2; D is undetermined. V dropped 0 bases and J dropped 6 bases, with 11 bases sitting between them. The CDR3 has 14 amino acids. The germline V gene encodes CDR1 ENHRY and CDR2 SYGVKD. The CDR3 is CAISESTGRNGYTF. The CDR3 DNA reads as TGTGCCATCAGTGAGTCGACGGGGAGGAATGGCTACACCTTC.

This chain uses TRBV7-2 with TRBJ2-3, with 9 positions matching TRBD2. The trim removed 6 bases at V and 0 bases at J, leaving 10 bases unmatched. This CDR3 has 17 residues. Germline CDR1 reads SGHTA; CDR2 reads FQGNSA. The CDR3 protein is CASRSRSGRLSTDTQYF. The CDR3 region has the DNA TGTGCCAGCAGAAGCCGTAGCGGGAGACTTAGCACAGATACGCAGTATTTT. Full variable domain (rest looked up from reference TRBV7-2 and TRBJ2-3): GAGVSQSPSNKVTEKGKDVELRCDPISGHTALYWYRQSLGQGLEFLIYFQGNSAPDKSGLPSDRFSAERTGGSVSTLTIQRTQQEDSAVYLCASRSRSGRLSTDTQYFGPGTRLTVL.

The chain couples TRBV5-1 to TRBJ2-7, with TRBD2 as a possible D gene (6 bases). Trimming removed 3 bases from V and 2 bases from J, with 15 bases in between. The germline V gene encodes CDR1 SGHRS and CDR2 YFSETQ. The CDR3 length is 15 residues. The CDR3 loop is CASSSYGTPAYEQYF. CDR3 nucleotides: TGCGCCAGCAGCTCCTACGGGACTCCCGCCTACGAGCAGTACTTC.

This clonotype was picked up a small number of times. The chain combines TRBV27 with TRBJ1-1; a possible D gene is TRBD1 (5 bases). The germline gives CDR1 MNHEY, CDR2 SMNVEV (reference sequence). V lost 2 bases and J 0 bases, leaving 16 bases between the germline ends. CDR3 size: 17 residues. The CDR3 DNA reads as TGTGCCAGCAGTTTAGCGTATTATGGGGCGGTGAACACTGAAGCTTTCTTT. Translating gives CASSLAYYGAVNTEAFF.

The chain joins TRBV6-1 to TRBJ2-1, with TRBD2 identical over 9 bases. The V gene end was trimmed by 10 bases and the J gene end by 7 bases; junction bases not matched to a gene: 11. Germline V gene data show CDR1 as MNHNS and CDR2 as SASEGT. The CDR3 is 14 amino acids. The CDR3 here is CAIIGAAGGNEQFF. In DNA form, the CDR3 reads TGTGCCATCATTGGAGCCGCGGGAGGGAATGAGCAGTTCTTC.

The chain couples TRBV18 to TRBJ2-7, with a possible D match to TRBD1 (7 bases). V was pared by 3 bases and J by 4 bases, with 16 bases between. This CDR3 region has 15 residues. Germline CDR1 is KGHSH and CDR2 is LQKENI. The CDR3 is CASSPFDRDLYEQYF. In DNA form, the CDR3 reads TGTGCCAGCTCACCTTTTGACAGGGACTTATACGAGCAGTACTTC.

This clonotype appeared a few times. The J gene is TRBJ2-3, the V gene TRBV12-3 or TRBV12-4, with TRBD2 matching over 7 bases. CDR3 length equals 15 residues. The V and J ends lost 3 bases and 9 bases, in that order; junction bases with no gene match: 12. Here the CDR3 reads CASSFWGGSGGTQYF. DNA for the CDR3: TGTGCCAGCAGTTTTTGGGGGGGGTCTGGCGGGACGCAGTATTTT.

This rearrangement joins TRBV27 to TRBJ1-4; D is unresolved. Deletions cut 9 bases from V and 2 bases from J, with 7 bases between. The CDR3 is 12 amino acids. The germline V gene encodes CDR1 MNHEY and CDR2 SMNVEV (reference sequence). The CDR3 bases are TGTGCCAGTGACCGGACTAATGAAAAACTGTTTTTT. Its protein is CASDRTNEKLFF. Full variable domain (missing parts from reference TRBV27 and TRBJ1-4): EAQVTQNPRYLITVTGKKLTVTCSQNMNHEYMSWYRQDPGLGLRQIYYSMNVEVTDKGDVPEGYKVSRKEKRNFPLILESPSPNQTSLYFCASDRTNEKLFFGSGTQLSVL.

In its sample, this clonotype was seen once. One junction end disagrees with the germline gene, perhaps due to a read error. V is TRBV2 and J is TRBJ2-6; the match to TRBD1 covers 7 bases. CDR1 and CDR2 from the germline V gene are SNHLY and FYNNEI. This CDR3 has 18 residues. The CDR3: CACRADRALMSGANVLTF. CDR3 bases: TGTGCCTGCAGAGCAGACAGGGCCTTAATGTCTGGGGCCAACGTCCTGACTTTC.

A few counts support this clonotype. V usage is TRBV20-1 and J usage is TRBJ2-6; perhaps TRBD1 as D (6 bases). The V gene lost 3 bases and the J gene lost 0 bases, with 21 bases spanning the gap. The CDR3 loop spans 19 amino acids. Germline values: CDR1 DFQATT, CDR2 SNEGSKA (reference sequence). The CDR3 DNA follows: TGCAGTGCTAGGGTACTCAGGGGCCATACCAGCTCTGGGGCCAACGTCCTGACTTTC. Amino acids: CSARVLRGHTSSGANVLTF.

The chain recombines TRBV18 with TRBJ2-3; D is ambiguous. Per the germline V gene, CDR1 is KGHSH and CDR2 is LQKENI. The CDR3 is 13 residues long. V was cut by 2 bases and J by 6 bases, with 9 bases left in between. The CDR3 reads CASSPVTRDTQYF. CDR3 nucleotides: TGTGCCAGCTCACCAGTTACGAGGGATACGCAGTATTTT.

The chain has TRBV10-1 and TRBJ1-5; D is ambiguous. The germline CDR1 and CDR2 sequences are WNHNN and SYGVQD (reference sequence). CDR3 size: 12 residues. The CDR3 coding sequence is TGCCCCTTTCCCTTTGTAGGTAAGCCCCAGCATTTT. Translation: CPFPFVGKPQHF.

This clonotype was seen a few times. The genes are TRBV21-1 and TRBJ2-5; the DNA was not used to check the table's D call, TRBD1. TRBV21-1 is annotated as a pseudogene. The CDR3 contains 16 residues. Here the CDR3 DNA reads TGTGCCAGCCAGTCGTTCCCCCGGACGCACCAAGAGACCCAGTACTTC. It specifies CASQSFPRTHQETQYF.

This clonotype was seen a handful of times. The CDR3 sequence: CASSLIRTPLYF. As DNA, the CDR3 is TGTGCCAGCAGCTTAATCAGGACTCCCCTGTATTTT. V gene TRBV12-3 or TRBV12-4 combines with J gene TRBJ2-3, with D possibly TRBD2 on 5 matching bases. V was pared by 6 bases and J by 14 bases, with 18 bases between. The CDR3 extends over 12 amino acids.

Details on this clonotype: Because it lacks the conserved phenylalanine or tryptophan at the end, this CDR3 is likely a read error. The DNA is omitted, as the CDR3 cannot be located on it reliably, and the CDR3 follows TCRdb's listing. The V and J genes are TRBV6-5 and TRBJ2-7; TRBD1, the table's D call, was not compared with the DNA. Germline V gene sequence: CDR1 MNHEY, CDR2 SVGAGI. Termini included, the CDR3 measures 11 amino acids. CDR3 loop: CASSYGETENY.

This clonotype showed up just a few times. The J gene is TRBJ1-5, the V gene TRBV2; D gene uncertain. Germline-derived CDR1 and CDR2 are SNHLY and FYNNEI. The CDR3 is 15 residues long. With 0 bases removed from V and 7 bases from J, the gap between germline ends came to 13 bases. The CDR3 reads CASSEALGVIQPQHF. DNA for the CDR3: TGTGCCAGCAGTGAAGCGCTTGGGGTGATCCAGCCCCAGCATTTT.

The chain links TRBV12-3 or TRBV12-4 to TRBJ1-2; perhaps TRBD1 as D (6 bases). V was clipped by 0 bases and J by 8 bases, with 16 bases between them. The CDR3 length is 15 residues. The CDR3 here is CASSLAYWGARGYTF. CDR3 nucleotide sequence: TGTGCCAGCAGTTTAGCCTACTGGGGGGCGAGGGGCTACACCTTC.

This clonotype turned up a few times. The chain uses TRBV11-2 and TRBJ2-4; TRBD2 matches at 11 bases. The CDR3 runs 16 residues. After removal of 3 bases from V and 3 bases from J, the junction contained 4 bases not matched to a gene. The V gene's germline CDR1 is SGHAT and CDR2 FQNNGV. The CDR3 here is CASSLILAGVKNIQYF. The CDR3 DNA sequence: TGTGCCAGCAGCTTGATACTAGCGGGAGTCAAAAACATTCAGTACTTC. Combining the CDR3 with reference TRBV11-2 and TRBJ2-4 gives the whole variable domain EAGVAQSPRYKIIEKRQSVAFWCNPISGHATLYWYQQILGQGPKLLIQFQNNGVVDDSQLPKDRFSAERLKGVDSTLKIQPAKLEDSAVYLCASSLILAGVKNIQYFGAGTRLSVL.

The chain employs TRBV6-6 and TRBJ2-1, with unresolved D. The CDR3 totals 12 residues. The germline V gene encodes CDR1 MNHNY and CDR2 SVGAGI (reference sequence). Trimming removed 5 bases from V and 9 bases from J, with 11 bases in between. The chain's CDR3 is CASSTTSTEQFF. CDR3 DNA sequence: TGTGCCAGCAGTACTACGTCGACTGAGCAGTTCTTC.

This clonotype was observed a few times. The chain employs TRBV15 and TRBJ2-1; D possibly corresponds to TRBD2 (5 bases). The V gene's germline CDR1 is LNHNV and CDR2 YYDKDF (reference sequence). Trimming took off 0 bases at V and 3 bases at J, with 15 bases between the two ends. The CDR3 consists of 17 residues. CDR3 sequence reads: CATSRDGILWSYNEQFF. In DNA form, the CDR3 reads TGTGCCACCAGCAGAGACGGGATCCTATGGAGCTACAATGAGCAGTTCTTC.

Ten or more counts support this clonotype. The rearrangement links TRBV12-3 or TRBV12-4 to TRBJ1-5, with unresolved D. V lost 3 bases to trimming and J lost 11 bases, with 11 bases between them. The length of the CDR3 is 12 residues. The CDR3 loop reads CASSLDARSQHF. The CDR3 DNA is TGTGCCAGCAGTTTGGACGCGCGGTCCCAGCATTTT.